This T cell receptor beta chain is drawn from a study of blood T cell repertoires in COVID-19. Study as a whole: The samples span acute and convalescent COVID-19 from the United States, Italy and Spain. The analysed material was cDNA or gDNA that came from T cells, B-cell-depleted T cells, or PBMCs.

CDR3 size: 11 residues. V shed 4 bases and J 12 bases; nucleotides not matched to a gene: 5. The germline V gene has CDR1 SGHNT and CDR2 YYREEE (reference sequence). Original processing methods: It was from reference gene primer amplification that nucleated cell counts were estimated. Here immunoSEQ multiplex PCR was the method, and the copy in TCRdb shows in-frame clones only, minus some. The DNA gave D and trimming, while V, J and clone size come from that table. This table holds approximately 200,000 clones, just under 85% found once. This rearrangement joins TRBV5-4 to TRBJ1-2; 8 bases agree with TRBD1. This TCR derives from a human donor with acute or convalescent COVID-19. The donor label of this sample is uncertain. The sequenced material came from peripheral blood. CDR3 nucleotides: TGTGCCAGCAGCCCCGGACAGGGTAACACCTTC. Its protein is CASSPGQGNTF.